This T cell receptor (beta chain) was observed in a study of cytotoxic CD8 clonotypes in ibrutinib-treated CLL. Background on the study: The average sample held approximately 240,000 productive templates and about 94,000 productive rearrangements.

Generated by immunoSEQ multiplex PCR, the TCRdb table keeps only in-frame clones and is missing some. The sample shows approximately 100,000 clones, almost 80% of them seen only once. Germline CDR1 LNHNV, CDR2 YYDKDF (reference sequence). The ends were cut back, 4 bases at V and 3 bases at J, with 10 bases in the middle. CDR3 length: 15 amino acids. The sequence came from a human donor with chronic lymphocytic leukemia. The chain has TRBV15 and TRBJ2-6, with TRBD1 as a possible D gene (6 bases). Sequenced here: PBMCs, sampled after 12 months of ibrutinib treatment. The CDR3 region is CATSTWTDGANVLTF. The CDR3 bases are TGTGCCACCAGCACCTGGACAGATGGGGCCAACGTCCTGACTTTC.